This T cell receptor beta chain was retrieved from a study of OX40 agonist ivuxolimab in advanced cancers. On the study more broadly: Patients assigned to dose escalation were diagnosed with hepatocellular carcinoma, melanoma, renal cell or head and neck cancer. Prior checkpoint blockade (anti-PD-1, anti-PD-L1 or anti-CTLA-4) was permitted; less than 45% had it. Findings and caveats of the study: CD8+ T cells showed, on average, more clonal expansion than CD4+ cells.

CDR3 size: 14 residues. The V gene end was trimmed by 6 bases and the J gene end by 5 bases; junction bases not matched to a gene: 5. Germline CDR1 is MDHEN and CDR2 is SYDVKM. Assay used: immunoSEQ multiplex PCR; TCRdb lists only in-frame clones, some missing. The table records tens of thousands of clones, 75% to 90% of them present only once. This clone appeared a single time. No antigen is known for it. Autoimmune disease history or systemic immunosuppression barred patients. Material: CD4+ or CD8+ T cells sorted from blood, obtained in a trial of the OX40 agonist ivuxolimab. The TCR originated in an adult with an advanced solid tumor such as melanoma, head and neck, liver or kidney cancer. V usage is TRBV28 and J usage is TRBJ2-5; 11 bases match TRBD1. CDR3 sequence: CASSSGQGDETQYF. CDR3 DNA: TGTGCCAGCAGCTCGGGACAGGGGGACGAGACCCAGTACTTC. The full variable domain, rest sourced from reference TRBV28 and TRBJ2-5, is DVKVTQSSRYLVKRTGEKVFLECVQDMDHENMFWYRQDPGLGLRLIYFSYDVKMKEKGDIPEGYSVSREKKERFSLILESASTNQTSMYLCASSSGQGDETQYFGPGTRLLVL.